The 31 T cell receptor beta chains below all came from one sample that was sequenced in a study of T-cell reconstitution after alpha-beta-depleted transplantation in children. Library preparation (for TCRbeta) was performed with unique molecular identifiers. Each CDR3 protein is one row after TCRdb ran MiXCR on the PCR reads. The data show 500,000 or so distinct CDR3 sequences, about an eighth seen once. The input for sequencing was PBMCs, mostly from graft donor cells, taken 180 days after TCRalphabeta/CD19-depleted stem cell transplant. The receptors were sampled from a female patient under 10 years old who had a stem cell transplant for aplastic anemia, so the T cells may come from the graft donor.

The chain recombines TRBV27 with TRBJ2-1, with TRBD2 matching 14 bases. Germline lookup yields CDR1 MNHEY and CDR2 SMNVEV (reference sequence). This CDR3 is 16 amino acids long. Trimming cost V 5 bases and J 5 bases; bases outside gene matches: 5. CDR3 sequence (DNA): TGTGCCAGCAGTCCGCGGACTAGCGGGAGGCACAATGAGCAGTTCTTC. This codes for CASSPRTSGRHNEQFF.

This clonotype was found a few times. The chain uses TRBV7-9 and TRBJ2-1, with TRBD1 matching over 7 bases. V shed 4 bases, J shed 5 bases, and the junction held 8 bases outside the gene matches. Germline CDR1 and CDR2: SEHNR and FQNEAQ (reference sequence). CDR3 length equals 15 residues. The CDR3 DNA sequence: TGTGCCAGCAGCTCCGGGACAGCAACACACAATGAGCAGTTCTTC. This encodes CASSSGTATHNEQFF.

The chain couples TRBV5-1 to TRBJ2-1; unclear D gene. The CDR3 has 14 residues. Germline V lookup: CDR1 SGHRS, CDR2 YFSETQ. Trimming stripped 0 bases from V and 2 bases from J, with 6 bases between. This chain's CDR3 is CASSLEKTYNEQFF. The CDR3 region has the DNA TGCGCCAGCAGCTTGGAGAAAACCTACAATGAGCAGTTCTTC.

This clonotype was picked up a small number of times. The chain uses TRBV28 and TRBJ1-1; D not resolved. The CDR3 is made up of 17 amino acids. The V end lost 7 bases, the J end lost 0 bases, and 21 bases lay between the germline ends. CDR1 and CDR2 from the germline V gene are MDHEN and SYDVKM. This chain's CDR3 is CASTSPVTRLMNTEAFF. The DNA of the CDR3 is TGTGCCAGCACCTCGCCCGTAACTAGACTTATGAACACTGAAGCTTTCTTT.

This clonotype was detected only a few times. The V gene is TRBV11-3, the J gene TRBJ2-3; D might be TRBD1 or TRBD2, each matching 5 bases. The CDR3 contains 15 residues. The V gene lost 2 bases and the J gene lost 2 bases, with 11 bases spanning the gap. CDR1 and CDR2 from the germline V gene are SGHNT and YENEEA. DNA for the CDR3: TGTGCCAGCAGCTTACTCGAGGGGCCCACAGATACGCAGTATTTT. It translates to CASSLLEGPTDTQYF.

This clonotype was seen ten or more times. V and J are TRBV20-1 and TRBJ2-5, with a possible D match to TRBD1 (7 bases). The CDR3 extends over 13 amino acids. Trimming cost V 6 bases and J 4 bases, with 15 bases left between them. The germline V gene has CDR1 DFQATT and CDR2 SNEGSKA (reference sequence). The CDR3 DNA follows: TGCAGTGCGTCTCGACAGGGAGGAGAGACCCAGTACTTC. Amino acids: CSASRQGGETQYF.

The V call is TRBV7-2, the J call TRBJ2-7; D is unclear. V gave up 1 base and J gave up 1 base, with 14 bases separating them. The V gene's germline CDR1 is SGHTA and CDR2 FQGNSA. The CDR3 is 16 residues long. The CDR3 DNA follows: TGTGCCAGCAGCTTAGTAGGAAGGCAGATATCCTACGAGCAGTACTTC. Translated, it gives CASSLVGRQISYEQYF.

This clonotype was picked up a small number of times. The rearrangement joins TRBV10-3 to TRBJ2-3; the D is unclear. CDR3 length: 15 amino acids. The germline V and J ends were trimmed by 3 bases and 0 bases, with 10 bases remaining between them. Germline CDR1 is ENHRY and CDR2 is SYGVKD. The CDR3 sequence is CAISDLTYSTDTQYF. The CDR3 DNA is TGTGCCATCAGTGACCTTACTTACAGCACAGATACGCAGTATTTT.

The rearrangement joins TRBV7-2 to TRBJ2-6, with 11 positions matching TRBD2. Germline V lookup: CDR1 SGHTA, CDR2 FQGNSA. V gave up 4 bases and J gave up 0 bases; unmatched junction bases: 2. The CDR3 contains 17 residues. The CDR3 DNA sequence: TGTGCCAGCAGCTCGGGACTAGCGGCCTCTGGGGCCAACGTCCTGACTTTC. Protein sequence: CASSSGLAASGANVLTF.

The chain employs TRBV6-1 and TRBJ2-1, with 11 bases fitting TRBD1. The CDR3 length is 15 residues. CDR1 is MNHNS, CDR2 SASEGT, per germline. J lost 5 bases, V lost 6 bases, and 6 bases had no gene match. DNA of the CDR3: TGTGCCAGCAGGGAGGACAGGGGGCTCCACAATGAGCAGTTCTTC. Protein: CASREDRGLHNEQFF.

Only a few counts were recorded for this clonotype. The chain is built from TRBV24-1 and TRBJ1-5; maybe TRBD1 (6 bases). V shed 6 bases and J shed 3 bases, with 8 bases lying between them. CDR3 size: 13 residues. Per germline, CDR1 KGHDR and CDR2 SFDVKD. CDR3 loop: CATSYRVNQPQHF. The CDR3 coding sequence is TGTGCCACCAGTTACAGGGTCAATCAGCCCCAGCATTTT.

V gene TRBV7-2 combines with J gene TRBJ2-7, with 8 nucleotides matching TRBD1. Germline CDR1 SGHTA, CDR2 FQGNSA. J gave up 5 bases and V 3 bases, and 9 bases lay outside the gene matches. This CDR3 contains 15 residues. The chain's CDR3 is CASSLGAGTGNEQYF. Written as DNA, the CDR3 is TGTGCCAGCAGCTTGGGAGCCGGGACAGGCAACGAGCAGTACTTC. The whole variable domain, remainder taken from reference TRBV7-2 and TRBJ2-7, is GAGVSQSPSNKVTEKGKDVELRCDPISGHTALYWYRQSLGQGLEFLIYFQGNSAPDKSGLPSDRFSAERTGGSVSTLTIQRTQQEDSAVYLCASSLGAGTGNEQYFGPGTRLTVT.

This clonotype was detected only a few times. The chain employs TRBV10-3 and TRBJ2-5; D ambiguous. V gave up 0 bases and J gave up 5 bases, with 16 bases separating them. Looked up from germline, CDR1 is ENHRY and CDR2 is SYGVKD. The CDR3 sequence is 16 residues long. The CDR3 DNA follows: TGTGCCATCAGTGAGTCGGGGTTGGACGGGCACGAGACCCAGTACTTC. As protein: CAISESGLDGHETQYF.

This clonotype was seen at least ten times. This chain joins TRBV20-1 and TRBJ2-4; 10 nucleotides align to TRBD1. With V trimmed by 5 bases and J by 0 bases, 7 bases remained unmatched. The germline V gene has CDR1 DFQATT and CDR2 SNEGSKA (reference sequence). CDR3 length equals 16 residues. Here the CDR3 DNA reads TGCAGTGCTCCCGGGACAGGGGAGCTAGCCAAAAACATTCAGTACTTC. Residues: CSAPGTGELAKNIQYF.

The rearrangement uses TRBV4-3 and TRBJ1-1, with D unresolved. The V gene's germline CDR1 is LGHNA and CDR2 YSLEER. Between the trimmed V and J ends, which lost 2 bases and 0 bases, there was a span of 19 bases. The CDR3 loop spans 18 amino acids. This CDR3 reads CASSQTRQGWEMNTEAFF. The CDR3 coding sequence is TGCGCCAGCAGCCAAACCCGACAAGGATGGGAGATGAACACTGAAGCTTTCTTT.

This clonotype was found many times. V and J are TRBV12-3 or TRBV12-4 and TRBJ1-5, with D maybe TRBD1 (5 bases). This CDR3 spans 13 amino acids. Trimming left V 6 bases short and J 4 bases short, with 10 bases between. The CDR3 DNA reads as TGTGCCAGCAGCCGGGGCCCTAATCAGCCCCAGCATTTT. Its translation is CASSRGPNQPQHF.

This clonotype was picked up a small number of times. The chain recombines TRBV7-2 with TRBJ1-2, with 7 positions matching TRBD1. The trim removed 2 bases at V and 8 bases at J, leaving 17 bases unmatched. This CDR3 comprises 17 residues. Looked up from germline, CDR1 is SGHTA and CDR2 is FQGNSA. The CDR3 DNA reads TGTGCCAGCAGCTTATCCTCCGACAGGGCGCCTCCATTAGGCTACACCTTC. Protein: CASSLSSDRAPPLGYTF.

The V and J genes are TRBV30 and TRBJ2-7, with 10 bases aligning to TRBD1. The germline gives CDR1 GTSNPN, CDR2 SVGIG (reference sequence). V shed 4 bases and J 3 bases; nucleotides not matched to a gene: 6. The CDR3 runs to 14 residues. The CDR3 nucleotides are TGTGCCTGGAATGCCGGGACAGGGGTCTACGAGCAGTACTTC. Amino acids: CAWNAGTGVYEQYF.

The CDR3 sequence is CASSLELAGGYAGELFF. CDR3 DNA: TGTGCCAGCAGCTTAGAACTAGCGGGAGGATACGCCGGGGAGCTGTTTTTT. The rearrangement links TRBV11-2 to TRBJ2-2, with 12 bases lining up with TRBD2. The CDR3 is 17 residues long. Germline V CDR1 and CDR2: SGHAT, FQNNGV. The V gene end was trimmed by 0 bases and the J gene end by 6 bases; junction bases not matched to a gene: 5.

J is TRBJ2-5 and V is TRBV7-6; perhaps TRBD2 as D (7 bases). Germline assignment: CDR1 SGHVS and CDR2 FNYEAQ. This CDR3 spans 16 amino acids. V was clipped by 5 bases and J by 1 base, with 17 bases between them. CDR3 in DNA: TGTGCCAGCAGCCCAGGGGTAGTAGCGGGCCAAGAGACCCAGTACTTC. Its protein is CASSPGVVAGQETQYF.

This clonotype came up a few times. This chain connects TRBV12-3 or TRBV12-4 to TRBJ1-5; D uncertain. The V and J ends lost 6 bases and 5 bases respectively, with 11 bases between them. The CDR3 runs 13 residues. Here the CDR3 DNA reads TGTGCCAGCAGCTTCGGCAGCGATCAGCCCCAGCATTTT. Amino acids: CASSFGSDQPQHF.

This sequence joins TRBV21-1 and TRBJ2-7; the table names TRBD2, a call not compared with the DNA. TRBV21-1 is classified as a pseudogene. The CDR3 extends over 17 amino acids. The CDR3 sequence is CASSKGPWAGETYEQYV. Written as DNA, the CDR3 is TGTGCCAGCAGCAAAGGCCCCTGGGCGGGAGAGACCTACGAGCAGTACGTC.

This clonotype came up a few times. The J gene is TRBJ2-1, the V gene TRBV4-2, with 10 bases lining up with TRBD2. Germline values: CDR1 LGHNA, CDR2 YNFKEQ. With 4 bases clipped from V and 0 bases from J, the junction kept 6 bases outside the gene matches. The length of the CDR3 is 17 residues. The CDR3, as DNA: TGTGCCAGCAGCCCCCCAGCTAGCGGGAGCTCCTACAATGAGCAGTTCTTC. Its translation is CASSPPASGSSYNEQFF.

This clonotype has just a few counts. V usage is TRBV27 and J usage is TRBJ1-6; D ambiguous. V was cut by 0 bases and J by 9 bases, with 6 bases left in between. CDR1 and CDR2 (germline): MNHEY, SMNVEV (reference sequence). This CDR3 comprises 13 residues. The CDR3 spells CASSLSESSPLHF. The CDR3 DNA reads as TGTGCCAGCAGTTTATCGGAGTCTTCACCCCTCCACTTT.

This clonotype appeared many times. The rearrangement joins TRBV10-3 to TRBJ1-1; D possibly corresponds to TRBD1 (5 bases). V gave up 3 bases and J gave up 2 bases, with 10 bases separating them. CDR3 size: 14 residues. CDR1 is ENHRY, CDR2 SYGVKD, per germline. The CDR3 is CAISETGGNTEAFF. The CDR3 nucleotides are TGTGCCATCAGTGAAACAGGAGGAAACACTGAAGCTTTCTTT.

The sample holds a few counts of this clonotype. This chain uses TRBV27 with TRBJ2-1; D not resolved. This CDR3 region has 16 residues. V was shortened by 3 bases and J by 0 bases, with 12 bases between the two germline ends. The V gene's germline CDR1 is MNHEY and CDR2 SMNVEV (reference sequence). In DNA, the CDR3 is TGTGCCAGCAGTTTGGCCCACAGTTTCTCCTACAATGAGCAGTTCTTC. Translated, it gives CASSLAHSFSYNEQFF.

V and J are TRBV12-3 or TRBV12-4 and TRBJ1-2; 7 nucleotides match TRBD1. This CDR3 is 14 amino acids long. J was trimmed by 0 bases and V by 6 bases; bases with no gene match: 4. Here the CDR3 reads CASRRDRANYGYTF. The CDR3 DNA is TGTGCCAGCAGAAGGGACAGAGCTAACTATGGCTACACCTTC.

The rearrangement uses TRBV11-2 and TRBJ2-7; 11 bases align to TRBD2. The CDR3 loop spans 14 amino acids. In germline, CDR1 is SGHAT, CDR2 FQNNGV. V shed 4 bases and J 3 bases; nucleotides not matched to a gene: 2. CDR3 DNA sequence: TGTGCCAGCAGCTGGGGACTAGCGGACTACGAGCAGTACTTC. It specifies CASSWGLADYEQYF.

In this sample, this clonotype turned up many times. The chain recombines TRBV11-2 with TRBJ2-5, with unresolved D. Trimming removed 2 bases from V and 5 bases from J, with 27 bases in between. The CDR3 loop spans 19 amino acids. Germline CDR1 SGHAT, CDR2 FQNNGV. The CDR3 DNA follows: TGTGCCAGCAGCTTAACTCGACCCTTCGATGTGGACCTTTCGGAGACCCAGTACTTC. The encoded protein is CASSLTRPFDVDLSETQYF.

V gene TRBV7-8 combines with J gene TRBJ2-3; TRBD2 agrees at 7 bases. Germline V CDR1 and CDR2: SGHVS, FQNEAQ. The CDR3 is 16 amino acids. The V segment lost 2 bases and the J segment 0 bases; nucleotides outside the gene matches: 5. The CDR3 reads CASSLQGGGSTDTQYF. The DNA for the CDR3 is TGTGCCAGCAGCTTACAGGGCGGGGGAAGCACAGATACGCAGTATTTT.

This chain links TRBV30 with TRBJ1-1; TRBD1 aligns across 7 bases. CDR1 is GTSNPN and CDR2 is SVGIG in the germline V gene (reference sequence). V lost 1 base, J lost 6 bases, and 2 bases stayed unmatched. CDR3 length: 12 amino acids. Here the CDR3 reads CAWSGQGPEAFF. The CDR3 DNA is TGTGCCTGGAGTGGACAGGGCCCTGAAGCTTTCTTT.